This T cell receptor beta chain was recorded in a study of T cell changes during pregnancy in multiple sclerosis. This CDR3 contains 13 residues. V was cut by 2 bases and J by 4 bases, with 7 bases left in between. The germline gives CDR1 SGHTA, CDR2 FQGTGA. TCRdb's table, derived via immunoSEQ multiplex PCR, lists solely in-frame clones and lacks some. Found here are over 40,000 clones, around 90% of them singletons; the top ten hold 0.27%. Material: CD4+ T cells from peripheral blood mononuclear cells, obtained in the second trimester of pregnancy. This TCR was recovered from a female donor with multiple sclerosis, enrolled in a pregnancy study. This sequence joins TRBV7-3 and TRBJ2-3, with D perhaps TRBD2 (6 bases). The DNA for the CDR3 is TGTGCCAGCAGCTTATGGGGGGCAGATACGCAGTATTTT. Translating gives CASSLWGADTQYF. Full variable domain (missing parts from reference TRBV7-3 and TRBJ2-3): GAGVSQTPSNKVTEKGKYVELRCDPISGHTALYWYRQSLGQGPEFLIYFQGTGAADDSGLPNDRFFAVRPEGSVSTLKIQRTERGDSAVYLCASSLWGADTQYFGPGTRLTVL.